These T cell receptor beta chains were read from a single sample in a study of OX40 agonist ivuxolimab in advanced cancers. Produced via immunoSEQ multiplex PCR; TCRdb's table is partial and in-frame only. The data contain 40,000 to 50,000 clones, 80% to 90% of them singletons. Sequences were derived from CD4+ or CD8+ T cells sorted from blood, sampled in a trial of the OX40 agonist ivuxolimab. All receptors derive from an adult with an advanced solid tumor such as melanoma, head and neck, liver or kidney cancer. Each CDR3 is given with its conserved first and last residue. D genes are given only for firm matches. Some rows have no size entry. The others give once, few or many, or a class for an expanded clone.

abundance,v_gene,j_gene,d_gene,CDR3nt,CDR3aa
NA,TRBV5-1,TRBJ1-2,NA,TGCGCCAGCAGCTCCTCCGGGACGGCCGACATCTATGGCTACACCTTC,CASSSSGTADIYGYTF
NA,TRBV18,TRBJ2-2,NA,TGTGCCAGCTCACTCGACACTACGGGGGCCGGGGAGCTGTTTTTT,CASSLDTTGAGELFF
NA,TRBV6-5,TRBJ2-7,NA,TGTGCCAGCATGGAGTGGCAAGGATACGAGCAGTACTTC,CASMEWQGYEQYF
NA,TRBV6-6,TRBJ1-2,TRBD1,TGTGCCAGCACCTACGGGGGACAGGGGGGCTACACCTTC,CASTYGGQGGYTF
NA,TRBV5-1,TRBJ2-5,NA,TGCGCCAGCAGCTTGGTTGGGGCAGGTTCCGCGGAGACCCAGTACTTC,CASSLVGAGSAETQYF
NA,TRBV18,TRBJ2-3,NA,TGTGCCAGCTCTCCCCGGGGTCTGGCGGATACGCAGTATTTT,CASSPRGLADTQYF
NA,TRBV2,TRBJ2-3,TRBD2,TGTGCCAGCAAGGTGGGACTAGTAACAGATACGCAGTATTTT,CASKVGLVTDTQYF
NA,TRBV10-3,TRBJ1-1,NA,TGTGCCATCAGATCCCGCTCGACGGATAACACTGAAGCTTTCTTT,CAIRSRSTDNTEAFF
NA,TRBV5-1,TRBJ1-1,NA,TGCGCCAGCAGCTTGGCCTGGAACACTGAAGCTTTCTTT,CASSLAWNTEAFF
NA,TRBV11-2,TRBJ1-1,NA,TGTGCCAGCAGCTTAGGACACCTTAGCAGGAACACTGAAGCTTTCTTT,CASSLGHLSRNTEAFF
once,TRBV18,TRBJ2-5,NA,TGTGCCAGCTCACCACTATCGGAGACCCAGTACTTC,CASSPLSETQYF
few,TRBV7-2,TRBJ2-1,TRBD2,TGTGCCAGCGCAGGGAGCGGGGGGGCTCAGAGTGAGCAGTTCTTC,CASAGSGGAQSEQFF
NA,TRBV7-9,TRBJ1-2,NA,TGTGCCAGCAGCCCGGGGACGGTGAACTATGGCTACACCTTC,CASSPGTVNYGYTF
NA,TRBV7-3,TRBJ2-2,NA,TGTGCCAGCAGCTTAAGCGCAGGAGTGAACACCGGGGAGCTGTTTTTT,CASSLSAGVNTGELFF
once,TRBV5-4,TRBJ2-7,NA,TGTGCCAGCAGCTTTCGGGCGGCTAAGGTGGGGGAGCAGTACTTC,CASSFRAAKVGEQYF
NA,TRBV5-6,TRBJ1-1,NA,TGTGCCAGCAGCTTGGGGTCGGCAGGAACTGAAGCTTTCTTT,CASSLGSAGTEAFF
once,TRBV5-1,TRBJ2-7,TRBD1,TGCGCCAGCAGTTTGACAGGGGGGGAAACCTACGAGCAGTACTTC,CASSLTGGETYEQYF
NA,TRBV6-1,TRBJ2-7,TRBD2,TGTGCCAGCACTCCCCCGGGGGGGACGTCCCGCGAGCAGTACTTC,CASTPPGGTSREQYF
few,TRBV5-1,TRBJ1-2,TRBD1,TGCGCCAGCAGCTTGGGACAGGGGAATGGCTACACCTTC,CASSLGQGNGYTF
NA,TRBV6-6,TRBJ1-2,TRBD1,TGTGCCAGCAGGACACCGAGACAGGGCGATGGCTACACCTTC,CASRTPRQGDGYTF
NA,TRBV18,TRBJ1-1,NA,TGTGCCAGCTCACCTCTGAACACTGAAGCTTTCTTT,CASSPLNTEAFF
few,TRBV27,TRBJ1-2,NA,TGTGCCAGCAGTTTAGGACAGCCGAACTATGGCTACACCTTC,CASSLGQPNYGYTF
NA,TRBV27,TRBJ2-6,TRBD1,TGTGCCAGCAGGCCCGACAGGGGATTCTCTGGGGCCAACGTCCTGACTTTC,CASRPDRGFSGANVLTF
NA,TRBV4-1,TRBJ2-6,NA,TGCGCCAGCAGCCCCGGCCCCTCTGGGGCCAACGTCCTGACTTTC,CASSPGPSGANVLTF
NA,TRBV28,TRBJ1-3,NA,TGTGCCAGCGCCTCGGAGGGAAACACCATATATTTT,CASASEGNTIYF